The 7 T cell receptor beta chains listed next were all sequenced from one sample in a study of shared clonotypes between healthy human individuals. CD45RO-negative CD8 cells positively selected for CCR7 made up the naive population, which excluded terminally differentiated effector memory CD45RA+ cells. Assay: immunoSEQ multiplex PCR; the TCRdb copy retains only in-frame clones and omits some. The sample lists around 2,000,000 clones, approximately 94% occurring once. Sequenced material: naive CD8+ T cells from PBMCs. The receptors come from a man aged 18 to 30 in good health. Some clones in this sample may be carry-over from other donors' samples.

For this clone: Other DNA variants within this sample encode the same CDR3. The chain employs TRBV6-5 and TRBJ1-2, with a weak D call TRBD1 (5 bases). This CDR3 region has 13 residues. V was pared by 2 bases and J by 5 bases, with 9 bases between. Germline V lookup: CDR1 MNHEY, CDR2 SVGAGI. The CDR3 nucleotides are TGTGCCAGCAGTTACGGCCGGGGGTATGGCTACACCTTC. Protein: CASSYGRGYGYTF.

This rearrangement joins TRBV7-9 to TRBJ1-4; 7 nucleotides align to TRBD1. The CDR3 runs to 17 residues. Germline V gene data show CDR1 as SEHNR and CDR2 as FQNEAQ (reference sequence). The junction had 9 bases not matched to a gene; V was cut back by 0 bases and J by 5 bases. The CDR3 DNA is TGTGCCAGCAGCTTAGCGCCAGGGGGTCTACGAAATGAAAAACTGTTTTTT. Its translation: CASSLAPGGLRNEKLFF.

J is TRBJ2-1 and V is TRBV27; the match to TRBD2 covers 12 bases. The V and J ends lost 5 bases and 7 bases, in that order; junction bases with no gene match: 6. From germline, CDR1 is MNHEY and CDR2 SMNVEV (reference sequence). This CDR3 contains 15 residues. CDR3 sequence (DNA): TGTGCCAGCAGTATGACTAGCGGGAGTTATAATGAGCAGTTCTTC. Protein: CASSMTSGSYNEQFF.

About this clone itself: No conserved phenylalanine or tryptophan ends this CDR3, so it is likely a read error. This chain joins TRBV19 and TRBJ1-2; 10 bases fit TRBD1. Trimming at V came to 1 base and at J to 4 bases, leaving 0 bases not matched to a gene. The CDR3 length is 14 residues. Per germline, CDR1 LNHDA and CDR2 SQIVND (reference sequence). CDR3 in DNA: TGTGCCAGTAGTATAGGGGACAGGGGCTATGGCTACACCCTC. Translation: CASSIGDRGYGYTL.

The rearrangement uses TRBV27 and TRBJ2-2; 8 nucleotides match TRBD1. V trimming: 5 bases; J trimming: 5 bases; junction bases outside the gene matches: 10. CDR3 length: 16 amino acids. Germline CDR1 MNHEY, CDR2 SMNVEV (reference sequence). The chain's CDR3 is CASSPRQGKGTGELFF. In DNA form, the CDR3 reads TGTGCCAGCAGTCCCCGACAGGGGAAAGGAACCGGGGAGCTGTTTTTT.

The rearrangement joins TRBV6-5 to TRBJ1-1; the D is unclear. Deletions cut 2 bases from V and 4 bases from J, with 8 bases between. The CDR3 has 13 amino acids. Germline V CDR1 and CDR2: MNHEY, SVGAGI. The CDR3 DNA follows: TGTGCCAGCAGTTACCCCTCGGGCACTGAAGCTTTCTTT. This sequence encodes CASSYPSGTEAFF.

Only one count was recorded for this clone. In DNA form, the CDR3 reads TGCAGCGTTGGACCGACAGGGGGGAACTATGGCTACACCTTC. This translates into CSVGPTGGNYGYTF. This rearrangement joins TRBV29-1 to TRBJ1-2; TRBD1 matches 9 bases. Germline V lookup: CDR1 SQVTM, CDR2 ANQGSEA. Losses at the gene ends were 4 bases for V and 2 bases for J; bases not matched to a gene: 5. This CDR3 region has 14 residues.